Following are 29 T cell receptor beta chains from one sample sequenced in a study of T cells in Graves' hyperthyroidism and ophthalmopathy. TCR beta CDR3 regions were amplified from RNA. The HTBI primer set was used in a first-round RT-PCR of the TCR CDR3. One entry per CDR3 protein results from TCRdb running MiXCR on the multiplex PCR reads. The repertoire holds some 600,000 distinct CDR3 sequences, with 35% to 55% as singletons. Sequences were obtained from peripheral blood or thyroid tissue (not recorded which). These receptors were collected from a woman between 18 and 30 years old with Graves' hyperthyroidism.

The chain joins TRBV15 to TRBJ1-1; 8 positions agree with TRBD1. The trim removed 4 bases at V and 6 bases at J, leaving 13 bases unmatched. Germline-derived CDR1 and CDR2 are LNHNV and YYDKDF (reference sequence). The CDR3 has 16 residues. CDR3 bases: TGTGCCACCAGCAAAGACGACAGGGGTGGGTCTCCTGAAGCTTTCTTT. This gives the protein CATSKDDRGGSPEAFF.

This clonotype has a single count. The genes are TRBV12-3 or TRBV12-4 and TRBJ1-5, with D perhaps matching TRBD1 (5 bases). Trimming removed 3 bases at V and 6 bases at J, with 9 bases between. The CDR3 sequence is 13 residues long. The CDR3 sequence: CASSFGQGQPQHF. In nucleotides, the CDR3 is TGTGCCAGCAGTTTTGGGCAGGGTCAGCCCCAGCATTTT.

In its sample, this clonotype was seen many times. The chain has TRBV20-1 and TRBJ2-6; D is undetermined. The CDR3 length is 13 residues. Per the germline V gene, CDR1 is DFQATT and CDR2 is SNEGSKA (reference sequence). Between the trimmed V and J ends, which lost 3 bases and 2 bases, there was a span of 5 bases. The CDR3 DNA is TGCAGTGCTAGGGTGGCTGGGGCCAACGTCCTGACTTTC. This gives the protein CSARVAGANVLTF.

This clonotype was counted many times. The chain combines TRBV29-1 with TRBJ2-7, with D perhaps matching TRBD1 (5 bases). Germline V gene lookup returns CDR1 SQVTM and CDR2 ANQGSEA. The CDR3 runs to 13 residues. V lost 4 bases and J 1 base, leaving 11 bases between the germline ends. Here the CDR3 DNA reads TGCAGCGTTGGACAGCTTGGATCCTACGAGCAGTACTTC. This encodes CSVGQLGSYEQYF.

The chain links TRBV19 to TRBJ1-1; 10 bases align to TRBD1. The CDR3 extends over 12 amino acids. In germline, CDR1 is LNHDA, CDR2 SQIVND (reference sequence). With 10 bases clipped from V and 3 bases from J, the junction kept 2 bases outside the gene matches. CDR3 bases: TGTGCCACCGGGACAGGGGACACTGAAGCTTTCTTT. This codes for CATGTGDTEAFF.

The V and J genes are TRBV20-1 and TRBJ2-7; a possible D gene is TRBD1 (5 bases). V dropped 0 bases and J dropped 6 bases, with 9 bases sitting between them. Germline V gene data show CDR1 as DFQATT and CDR2 as SNEGSKA (reference sequence). CDR3 length: 12 amino acids. For the CDR3, the DNA is TGCAGTGCTAGAGATCTAGGGGCCGAGCAGTACTTC. Translated: CSARDLGAEQYF.

Points on this clonotype: With a much larger clone just one base away, this may be a read error. The chain links TRBV15 to TRBJ2-7; 7 nucleotides match TRBD1. Germline-derived CDR1 and CDR2 are LNHNV and YYDKDF (reference sequence). The CDR3 has 14 amino acids. The CDR3 loop is CAASNRGSSYEQYF. The CDR3 DNA follows: TGTGCCGCCAGCAACAGGGGAAGCTCCTACGAGCAGTACTTC.

The chain joins TRBV10-3 to TRBJ2-5; no firm D call. Germline V gives CDR1 ENHRY, CDR2 SYGVKD. The CDR3 extends over 12 amino acids. The germline V and J ends were trimmed by 8 bases and 5 bases, with 12 bases remaining between them. The CDR3: CAIRAVWETQYF. The CDR3 coding sequence is TGTGCCATCCGTGCGGTGTGGGAGACCCAGTACTTC.

The gene calls are TRBV29-1 and TRBJ1-1; D unclear. Trimming stripped 7 bases from V and 2 bases from J, with 20 bases between. This CDR3 spans 15 amino acids. Germline CDR1 and CDR2: SQVTM and ANQGSEA. The CDR3 loop reads CSALPPGLQNTEAFF. In DNA form, the CDR3 reads TGCAGCGCCCTACCCCCGGGTCTACAAAACACTGAAGCTTTCTTT.

This chain joins TRBV6-1 and TRBJ2-3; no clear D. The CDR3 is made up of 13 amino acids. Germline V lookup: CDR1 MNHNS, CDR2 SASEGT. V lost 4 bases and J 6 bases, leaving 11 bases between the germline ends. In DNA form, the CDR3 reads TGTGCCAGCAGTGGGGCCACCCGCGATACGCAGTATTTT. This encodes CASSGATRDTQYF.

This clonotype occurred many times. This sequence joins TRBV7-6 and TRBJ1-2; D remains ambiguous. Trimming shortened V by 2 bases and J by 8 bases, and 15 bases separated the two germline ends. The CDR3 has 14 residues. The germline gives CDR1 SGHVS, CDR2 FNYEAQ. CDR3 in amino acids: CASSLSARAQGYTF. The CDR3 nucleotides are TGTGCCAGCAGCTTAAGCGCACGGGCCCAGGGCTACACCTTC.

In its sample, this clonotype was seen many times. The chain recombines TRBV29-1 with TRBJ2-7; D perhaps matches TRBD2 (5 bases). CDR1 is SQVTM and CDR2 is ANQGSEA in the germline V gene. V was pared by 7 bases and J by 6 bases, with 13 bases between. The CDR3 loop spans 11 amino acids. The CDR3 here is CSASGVREQYF. The CDR3 DNA sequence: TGCAGCGCCTCCGGGGTTCGCGAGCAGTACTTC.

The chain joins TRBV5-1 to TRBJ2-5; D uncertain. V lost 0 bases to trimming and J lost 4 bases, with 10 bases between them. CDR1 is SGHRS, CDR2 YFSETQ, per germline. This CDR3 has 14 amino acids. The CDR3 is CASSLATVGETQYF. The CDR3 DNA reads TGCGCCAGCAGCTTGGCTACTGTGGGAGAGACCCAGTACTTC.

This clonotype appeared many times. V is TRBV10-3 and J is TRBJ2-2, with D perhaps given as TRBD1 or TRBD2 (6 bases each). This CDR3 comprises 17 residues. Between the trimmed V and J ends, which lost 6 bases and 0 bases, there was a span of 17 bases. CDR1 ENHRY and CDR2 SYGVKD come from the germline V gene. The CDR3 sequence is CAISVQGRSANTGELFF. CDR3 DNA: TGTGCCATCAGCGTCCAGGGGAGGTCCGCGAACACCGGGGAGCTGTTTTTT.

This clonotype has a count of ten or more. This CDR3 reads CATSDYQETQYF. The CDR3 DNA follows: TGTGCCACCAGTGACTACCAAGAGACCCAGTACTTC. The rearrangement uses TRBV24-1 and TRBJ2-5; D is unclear. The V gene's germline CDR1 is KGHDR and CDR2 SFDVKD. The CDR3 covers 12 residues. Trimming took 4 bases from V and 0 from J, leaving 2 bases between them.

Turning to this clonotype: This may be a read error: a much more frequent sequence differs by one nucleotide. The chain is built from TRBV29-1 and TRBJ2-7; 11 nucleotides match TRBD2. The junction had 10 bases not matched to a gene; V was cut back by 7 bases and J by 8 bases. Per the germline V gene, CDR1 is SQVTM and CDR2 is ANQGSEA. The CDR3 spans 13 residues. The chain's CDR3 is CSASGLAVPQQYF. In DNA form, the CDR3 reads TGCAGCGCCTCGGGACTAGCGGTCCCCCAGCAGTACTTC.

The gene calls are TRBV25-1 and TRBJ2-7; 7 bases agree with TRBD2. V dropped 5 bases and J dropped 2; count of bases not matched to a gene: 12. CDR3 size: 16 residues. Germline-derived CDR1 and CDR2 are MGHDK and SYGVNS. The CDR3 coding sequence is TGTGCCAGCAGTTACTCGCCAGCGGGGTTGGCCTACGAGCAGTACTTC. It encodes CASSYSPAGLAYEQYF.

The genes are TRBV11-1 and TRBJ2-7, with TRBD1 matching 7 bases. The CDR3 is 14 residues long. The germline V gene has CDR1 SGHAT and CDR2 FQDESV (reference sequence). The V segment lost 4 bases and the J segment 5 bases; nucleotides outside the gene matches: 8. DNA of the CDR3: TGTGCCAGCAGCTCGACAGGGACAGAAGACGAGCAGTACTTC. Translation gives CASSSTGTEDEQYF.

The V call is TRBV20-1, the J call TRBJ2-7, with D possibly TRBD2 on 5 matching bases. The germline V and J ends were trimmed by 7 bases and 5 bases, with 12 bases remaining between them. The CDR3 contains 11 residues. Germline V gene sequence: CDR1 DFQATT, CDR2 SNEGSKA (reference sequence). This chain's CDR3 is CSVSLGDEQYF. The CDR3 region has the DNA TGCAGTGTTAGCCTCGGGGACGAGCAGTACTTC.

This chain joins TRBV10-3 and TRBJ2-3, with unresolved D. This CDR3 is built from 18 residues. Germline V gives CDR1 ENHRY, CDR2 SYGVKD. Trimming left V 3 bases short and J 2 bases short, with 21 bases between. The CDR3 spells CAISDRRTLPRNTDTQYF. CDR3 DNA sequence: TGTGCCATCAGTGACCGTCGAACCTTACCTCGAAACACAGATACGCAGTATTTT.

About this clonotype: As the CDR3 is not closed by the conserved phenylalanine or tryptophan, this likely results from a read error. No DNA is shown, since the ends of the CDR3 on it are uncertain; the CDR3 is the one TCRdb lists. The V gene is TRBV24-1, the J gene TRBJ1-1. Germline V lookup: CDR1 KGHDR, CDR2 SFDVKD. The CDR3 contains 10 residues when both ends are counted. The CDR3: CATSDWTASY.

This clonotype has a handful of counts. CDR3 protein: CASSFEQAPSNYGYTF. CDR3 in DNA: TGTGCCAGCAGTTTCGAACAGGCGCCGAGTAACTATGGCTACACCTTC. The V and J genes are TRBV12-3 or TRBV12-4 and TRBJ1-2, with TRBD1 as a possible D gene (5 bases). V was clipped by 3 bases and J by 1 base, with 15 bases between them. This CDR3 region has 16 residues.

The chain recombines TRBV2 with TRBJ1-6, with D uncertain. Deletions cut 4 bases from V and 7 bases from J, with 8 bases between. Per the germline V gene, CDR1 is SNHLY and CDR2 is FYNNEI. The CDR3 covers 13 residues. The CDR3 DNA reads TGTGCCAGCAGTGGAATCGCAAATTCACCCCTCCACTTT. The encoded protein is CASSGIANSPLHF.

In its sample, this clonotype was seen once. V gene TRBV7-2 combines with J gene TRBJ2-5; TRBD1 agrees at 11 bases. CDR3 size: 15 residues. V lost 5 bases, J lost 5 bases, and 7 bases stayed unmatched. Germline-derived CDR1 and CDR2 are SGHTA and FQGNSA. CDR3 DNA sequence: TGTGCCAGCAGCCCCGGACAGGGGGCGCTGGAGACCCAGTACTTC. It yields the protein CASSPGQGALETQYF.

The V call is TRBV7-9, the J call TRBJ2-2, with a possible D match to TRBD2 (6 bases). V shed 3 bases and J shed 1 base, with 15 bases lying between them. CDR1 and CDR2 (germline): SEHNR, FQNEAQ (reference sequence). The CDR3 sequence is 17 residues long. The CDR3 coding sequence is TGTGCCAGCAGCTTGTCGGGTCTAGCGTTGAACACCGGGGAGCTGTTTTTT. Translated, it gives CASSLSGLALNTGELFF.

This clonotype was recorded at least ten times. The chain combines TRBV2 with TRBJ1-6, with a tentative D call TRBD1 (6 bases). The CDR3 has 15 amino acids. The germline V and J ends were trimmed by 0 bases and 8 bases, with 11 bases remaining between them. CDR1 SNHLY and CDR2 FYNNEI come from the germline V gene. Here the CDR3 reads CASSEARTVDSPLHF. The CDR3 DNA sequence: TGTGCCAGCAGTGAAGCCAGGACAGTCGATTCACCCCTCCACTTT.

A word on this clonotype: Possible read error: a much larger clone is one base away. The chain links TRBV7-9 to TRBJ2-7; D ambiguous. The DNA end favors TRBJ2-1, so the J call may be wrong. The CDR3 runs 13 residues. CDR1 SEHNR and CDR2 FQNEAQ come from the germline V gene (reference sequence). This CDR3 is CASTPTRSYEQFF. For the CDR3, the DNA is TGTGCCAGCACCCCAACGAGGTCCTACGAGCAGTTCTTC.

This sequence joins TRBV10-3 and TRBJ1-6; D is uncertain. Germline V lookup: CDR1 ENHRY, CDR2 SYGVKD. With 6 bases removed from V and 7 bases from J, the gap between germline ends came to 13 bases. The CDR3 extends over 14 amino acids. CDR3 sequence (DNA): TGTGCCATCAGGGGTTCCCAAGAAAATTCACCCCTCCACTTT. The encoded protein is CAIRGSQENSPLHF.

The chain has TRBV19 and TRBJ1-1, with TRBD1 as a possible D gene (5 bases). CDR3 size: 15 residues. Germline V gene data show CDR1 as LNHDA and CDR2 as SQIVND (reference sequence). V was cut by 6 bases and J by 1 base, with 15 bases left in between. The CDR3 region is CASSSGRAPNTEAFF. The CDR3 coding sequence is TGTGCCAGTAGCTCGGGACGGGCCCCGAACACTGAAGCTTTCTTT.